This record concerns one TCR beta chain sequence. No cognate antigen has been identified for it. No qualities accompany the bases; no much larger clone lies one base away. The data stem from a study of OX40 agonist ivuxolimab in advanced cancers. Broadly, across the study: Ivuxolimab was a fully human IgG2 agonistic monoclonal antibody targeting the costimulatory receptor OX40 (CD134). Of the approximately 50 patients in dose escalation, about 20 had hepatocellular carcinoma, roughly 15 had melanoma, 9 had renal cell carcinoma and 9 had head and neck cancer. The point of sequencing TCRbeta in the periphery was to test whether ivuxolimab changed TCR sequence diversity and drove clonal T-cell expansion. In the dose-escalation cohort, 82.7% of patients were male, and the mean age was approximately 60 years with a range of roughly 23 to 90. The monotherapy dose-escalation portion (N ≈ 52 patients) of the phase I ivuxolimab trial is reported in the paper. Partial responses occurred in three dose-escalation patients: two with cutaneous melanoma and one with hepatocellular carcinoma. Intravenous ivuxolimab was administered to patients every 2 weeks at six dose levels: 0.01, 0.1, 0.3, 1.5, 3 and 10 mg/kg. Patients were allowed to have had prior anti-PD-1, anti-PD-L1 or anti-CTLA-4 therapy, and approximately 40% of the dose-escalation patients had been treated with checkpoint inhibitors.

The trial excluded patients who had a history of autoimmune disease or who were on systemic immunosuppression. Peripheral blood for TCR sequencing was collected from all dose cohorts at baseline, on cycle 4 day 1, and on cycle 7 day 1. The samples were drawn from a first-in-human, open-label, multicenter phase I dose-escalation trial of ivuxolimab. Adults with locally advanced or metastatic melanoma, renal cell, hepatocellular, or head and neck squamous cell carcinoma were enrolled in the trial. Before TCR sequencing, CD4+ T cells and CD8+ T cells from peripheral blood were sorted into separate populations. Genomic DNA was extracted from sorted cells for sequencing of the TCRbeta CDR3 region. The immunoSEQ Assay was used to sequence the TCRbeta CDR3 regions. TCRdb took this table from immuneACCESS and kept in-frame rearrangements with V and J called. Such tables lack part of the clones; where checked against another copy, unresolved V genes explain under half of the gap, and the rest is unexplained. This sample lists 90,000 to 100,000 clones; over 75% were detected once. Of the sample, 3.5% to 4% is held by the ten largest clones.

Study-level results and caveats: Antigen specificity was not determined for the clonally expanded peripheral T cells. At doses from 0.1 to 3.0 mg/kg, clonal expansion was seen in both CD4+ and CD8+ blood T cells between baseline and week 6. In partial responders in the 0.1-3.0 mg/kg groups, normalized peripheral clonal expansion was found to be among the lowest, especially among CD8+ T cells. Low levels of normalized T-cell clonal expansion were also seen in some patients who did not respond. After ivuxolimab, expanded clones were on average more numerous among CD8+ T cells than among CD4+ T cells.

Unmatched junction bases come to 4, with V trimmed by 0 bases and J by 3 bases. Via the germline V gene, CDR1 is MRHNA and CDR2 SNTAGT. The cysteine opens and the phenylalanine closes a CDR3 of 16 amino acids. Of the read, only the CDR3 DNA is kept; its 48 bases are in frame from base 1. This chain joins TRBV6-4 to TRBJ2-7, with TRBD2 identical over 11 junction bases. The specimen comprised CD4+ or CD8+ T cells sorted from blood, sampled in a trial of the OX40 agonist ivuxolimab. The receptor comes from an adult with an advanced solid tumor such as melanoma, head and neck, liver or kidney cancer. The nucleotide sequence is TGTGCCAGCAGTGACTCCGGGACTAGCGGAGACTACGAGCAGTACTTC. Its protein reads: CASSDSGTSGDYEQYF.